The rows below give T cell receptor beta chains drawn from one sample of a study of beta chain features in type 1 diabetes. Assay: immunoSEQ multiplex PCR; the TCRdb copy retains only in-frame clones and omits some. The repertoire holds over 150,000 clones, around 10% seen once, with approximately 0.46% in the top ten. The sample was central memory CD4+ T cells from blood. Source of these receptors: a man aged 25-45 years with type 1 diabetes. Both conserved end residues are part of each CDR3. A D gene is named only where the DNA matches it firmly. Only part of the rows carry a size: once, few, many, or a class if the clone is expanded.

J gene,V gene,D gene,clone size,CDR3 protein,CDR3 DNA
TRBJ1-1,TRBV18,.,.,CASSQTGLPNTEAFF,TGTGCCAGCTCACAAACGGGACTCCCGAACACTGAAGCTTTCTTT
TRBJ1-4,TRBV4-3,.,.,CASSLNKNEKLFF,TGCGCCAGCAGCCTCAACAAGAATGAAAAACTGTTTTTT
TRBJ1-2,TRBV6-5,.,few,CASSVAGNYGYTF,TGTGCCAGCAGTGTCGCAGGGAACTATGGCTACACCTTC
TRBJ2-1,TRBV5-4,.,few,CASSLGETTSSYNEQFF,TGTGCCAGCAGCTTAGGTGAGACAACCAGCTCCTACAATGAGCAGTTCTTC
TRBJ2-1,TRBV28,.,.,CASNFYNEQFF,TGTGCCAGCAACTTTTACAATGAGCAGTTCTTC
TRBJ2-5,TRBV29-1,.,few,CSADEGTTETQYF,TGCAGCGCTGACGAGGGGACAACGGAGACCCAGTACTTC
TRBJ2-5,TRBV5-1,.,few,CASSLAGGGFQETQYF,TGCGCCAGCAGCTTGGCCGGTGGGGGGTTCCAAGAGACCCAGTACTTC
TRBJ2-5,TRBV28,.,few,CASKDLQETQYF,TGTGCCAGCAAGGACTTACAAGAGACCCAGTACTTC
TRBJ2-7,TRBV5-1,TRBD2,few,CASSFSGSPYEQYF,TGCGCCAGCAGCTTCAGCGGGAGTCCCTACGAGCAGTACTTC
TRBJ2-7,TRBV25-1,TRBD2,few,CASRTSGGEEQYF,TGTGCCAGCAGGACTAGCGGGGGGGAAGAGCAGTACTTC
TRBJ1-5,TRBV6-6,.,few,CASSTDQPQHF,TGTGCCAGCAGTACTGATCAGCCCCAGCATTTT
TRBJ1-1,TRBV19,.,.,CASTTSGRTEAFF,TGTGCCAGTACTACCTCAGGGAGGACTGAAGCTTTCTTT
TRBJ1-2,TRBV11-1,.,few,CASSLGLGRDRYTF,TGTGCCAGCAGCTTAGGTCTGGGGCGGGACCGCTACACCTTC
TRBJ2-5,TRBV6-6,TRBD1,.,CASRTNRGFGQETQYF,TGTGCCAGCAGAACAAACAGGGGCTTTGGCCAAGAGACCCAGTACTTC
TRBJ1-2,TRBV2,TRBD1,few,CASSGGDRDYGYTF,TGTGCCAGCAGTGGGGGGGACAGGGACTATGGCTACACCTTC
TRBJ2-2,TRBV5-5,.,.,CASSRVGGELFF,TGTGCCAGCAGCCGGGTTGGTGGGGAGCTGTTTTTT
TRBJ1-1,TRBV18,.,once,CASSGVGGNTEAFF,TGTGCCAGCTCAGGCGTAGGGGGGAACACTGAAGCTTTCTTT
TRBJ1-4,TRBV30,TRBD1,few,CAWSDIGTGDEKLFF,TGTGCCTGGAGTGATATTGGGACAGGGGACGAAAAACTGTTTTTT
TRBJ2-1,TRBV29-1,.,.,CSGGGERNEQFF,TGCAGCGGAGGGGGGGAGCGGAATGAGCAGTTCTTC
TRBJ1-1,TRBV29-1,.,.,CSGHRVRTEAFF,TGCAGCGGTCACAGGGTGAGAACTGAAGCTTTCTTT
TRBJ2-7,TRBV6-6,.,.,CASSYGANSYEQYF,TGTGCCAGCAGTTATGGGGCGAACTCCTACGAGCAGTACTTC
TRBJ2-5,TRBV7-3,TRBD2,.,CASSLQAGVAGETQYF,TGTGCCAGCAGCTTACAAGCGGGAGTTGCAGGCGAGACCCAGTACTTC
TRBJ2-1,TRBV7-9,.,.,CASSLSGEGQFF,TGTGCCAGCAGCTTATCAGGGGAAGGGCAGTTCTTC
TRBJ2-5,TRBV11-1,.,few,CASSRTPRHQETQYF,TGTGCCAGCAGCCGGACACCTAGACACCAAGAGACCCAGTACTTC
TRBJ2-3,TRBV15,.,many,CATSHWEGEQYF,TGTGCCACCAGCCACTGGGAGGGGGAGCAGTATTTT
TRBJ2-3,TRBV6-1,.,few,CASGATSNTQYF,TGTGCCAGCGGGGCTACCTCAAATACGCAGTATTTT
TRBJ2-3,TRBV15,TRBD2,few,CATSTINSGGTDTQYF,TGTGCCACCAGCACTATTAATTCGGGAGGAACAGATACGCAGTATTTT
TRBJ2-3,TRBV5-1,.,.,CASSLPQRSTDTQYF,TGCGCCAGCAGCTTGCCCCAGCGAAGCACAGATACGCAGTATTTT
TRBJ2-1,TRBV7-3,.,few,CASSRHLSSYNEQFF,TGTGCCAGCAGCCGACATTTGAGCTCCTACAATGAGCAGTTCTTC
TRBJ2-1,TRBV4-1,.,few,CASSQGGRVTYNEQFF,TGCGCCAGCAGCCAAGGGGGCAGGGTGACCTACAATGAGCAGTTCTTC
TRBJ2-7,TRBV18,TRBD1,few,CASSTFRTGDRPEQYF,TGTGCCAGCTCCACATTCCGGACAGGGGACCGACCCGAGCAGTACTTC
TRBJ1-1,TRBV9,TRBD1,.,CASSATGRLTEAFF,TGTGCCAGCAGCGCGACAGGGCGGCTTACTGAAGCTTTCTTT
TRBJ2-7,TRBV18,TRBD1,few,CASSPGTGGDEQYF,TGTGCCAGCTCACCCGGGACAGGGGGCGACGAGCAGTACTTC
TRBJ2-6,TRBV29-1,.,few,CSVEEGRGLSGANVLTF,TGCAGCGTTGAAGAGGGGAGAGGGCTCTCTGGGGCCAACGTCCTGACTTTC
TRBJ1-4,TRBV5-4,TRBD1,few,CASSLRTGSGNEKLFF,TGTGCCAGCAGCTTGCGGACAGGGAGCGGTAATGAAAAACTGTTTTTT
TRBJ2-7,TRBV2,.,.,CASSFSLYEQYF,TGTGCCAGCAGTTTCAGTCTCTACGAGCAGTACTTC
TRBJ2-7,TRBV7-3,TRBD2,.,CASSPGSGSSNEQYF,TGTGCCAGCAGCCCAGGTAGCGGGAGTAGCAACGAGCAGTACTTC
TRBJ2-7,TRBV7-9,.,few,CASSLNSAGGEQYF,TGTGCCAGCAGCTTGAATAGTGCCGGGGGCGAGCAGTACTTC
TRBJ2-7,TRBV6-6,TRBD2,.,CASSPGTSGNYEQYF,TGTGCCAGCAGCCCCGGGACTAGCGGGAACTACGAGCAGTACTTC
TRBJ2-1,TRBV7-3,TRBD2,.,CASSPTSGRGAEQFF,TGTGCCAGCAGCCCGACTAGCGGGAGAGGGGCTGAGCAGTTCTTC
TRBJ1-5,TRBV27,.,few,CASSLGRGDQPQHF,TGTGCCAGCAGTTTAGGCAGGGGCGATCAGCCCCAGCATTTT
TRBJ2-7,TRBV7-9,.,.,CASSLTGTAGEQYF,TGTGCCAGCAGCTTGACCGGGACAGCGGGCGAGCAGTACTTC
TRBJ2-1,TRBV14,.,.,CASSQVWERDNEQFF,TGTGCCAGCAGCCAAGTGTGGGAGCGGGACAATGAGCAGTTCTTC
TRBJ2-1,TRBV6-5,TRBD2,few,CASKEGGTYNEQFF,TGTGCCAGCAAGGAGGGAGGGACCTACAATGAGCAGTTCTTC
TRBJ2-1,TRBV7-9,TRBD2,.,CASSLDGRDYNEQFF,TGTGCCAGCAGCTTAGACGGGAGGGATTACAATGAGCAGTTCTTC
TRBJ2-6,TRBV4-1,.,few,CASSFLISGANVLTF,TGCGCCAGCAGCTTCCTAATTTCTGGGGCCAACGTCCTGACTTTC
TRBJ1-1,TRBV6-1,.,few,CASRATANTEAFF,TGTGCCAGCAGGGCGACAGCGAACACTGAAGCTTTCTTT
TRBJ2-5,TRBV7-3,TRBD2,few,CPALARQETQYF,TGTCCGGCACTAGCGCGCCAAGAGACCCAGTACTTC
TRBJ1-3,TRBV30,.,few,CAWATGNSGNTIYF,TGTGCCTGGGCAACAGGGAACTCTGGAAACACCATATATTTT
TRBJ1-2,TRBV28,TRBD1,.,CASSPLLDREGHGYTF,TGTGCCAGCAGTCCCTTATTGGACAGGGAGGGCCATGGCTACACCTTC
TRBJ2-1,TRBV7-2,TRBD2,few,CASSPNAGLANEQFF,TGTGCCAGCAGCCCTAATGCGGGACTAGCCAATGAGCAGTTCTTC
TRBJ2-1,TRBV6-6,.,.,CASSSPPGEQFF,TGTGCCAGCAGCTCTCCTCCCGGTGAGCAGTTCTTC
TRBJ2-1,TRBV14,TRBD2,few,CASSQTSGRDEQFF,TGTGCCAGCAGCCAAACTAGCGGGAGAGATGAGCAGTTCTTC
TRBJ1-1,TRBV5-6,.,.,CASSLDVGTEAFF,TGTGCCAGCAGCTTGGATGTCGGCACTGAAGCTTTCTTT
TRBJ2-7,TRBV27,TRBD1,few,CASSSPRDRDFNSYEQYF,TGTGCCAGCAGTTCCCCCCGGGACAGGGATTTTAATTCCTACGAGCAGTACTTC